This is a list of T cell receptor beta chains from one sample in a study of blood T cell repertoires in COVID-19. TCRdb's table, derived via immunoSEQ multiplex PCR, lists solely in-frame clones and lacks some. The sample contains about 82,000 clones, approximately 78% of which appear only once. Sequenced input: peripheral blood. Receptors originate from a man aged 50 or older with active or convalescent COVID-19. CDR3s include the opening cysteine and the closing phenylalanine or tryptophan. Each record gives: V gene, D gene, clone size, J gene, CDR3 DNA, CDR3 protein. D genes are given only for firm matches. Expanded clones are given a class, and other clones once, few, many or no size at all.

TRBV28,NA,NA,TRBJ2-3,TGTGCCAGCAGTTTATATGGGGGGACAGATACGCAGTATTTT,CASSLYGGTDTQYF
TRBV29-1,NA,few,TRBJ2-7,TGCAGCGTTGATACAGGGTCTAGCGAGCAGTACTTC,CSVDTGSSEQYF
TRBV11-2,TRBD1,NA,TRBJ2-6,TGTGCCAGCAGCTTGCCGGGACAGGGGGCTGGGTCTGGGGCCAACGTCCTGACTTTC,CASSLPGQGAGSGANVLTF
TRBV10-3,NA,NA,TRBJ2-5,TGTGCCATCAGTGAACTTCGTGGGAGCCAAGAGACCCAGTACTTC,CAISELRGSQETQYF
TRBV2,TRBD1,NA,TRBJ1-2,TGTGCCAGCGGTCCCCCGGCCACCGGGACAGGGGGCTTCAACTATGGCTACACCTTC,CASGPPATGTGGFNYGYTF
TRBV10-3,TRBD1,NA,TRBJ2-5,TGTGCCATCAGTGAGTCGATCGGACAGGGGAATGAGACCCAGTACTTC,CAISESIGQGNETQYF
TRBV30,TRBD1,NA,TRBJ2-7,TGTGCCTGGAGAACAGGGGTCGAGCAGTACTTC,CAWRTGVEQYF
TRBV24-1,TRBD1,many,TRBJ2-1,TGTGCCACCAGTGAGTTCTCCGGGACAGGGACGGGCAATGAGCAGTTCTTC,CATSEFSGTGTGNEQFF
TRBV11-2,TRBD2,NA,TRBJ2-2,TGTGCCAGCAGCGCAGACGGACTAGCGGGGTTCGGGGAGCTGTTTTTT,CASSADGLAGFGELFF
TRBV10-3,NA,NA,TRBJ1-4,TGTGCCATCAGTGAGTCCAGGGTCGGGACTAATGAAAAACTGTTTTTT,CAISESRVGTNEKLFF
TRBV10-1,TRBD2,NA,TRBJ2-3,TGCGCCAGCGCTAGCGGGGGGGCCGGCGGCGATACGCAGTATTTT,CASASGGAGGDTQYF
TRBV27,NA,NA,TRBJ1-1,TGTGCCAGCAGGCCACAGGGAATCGGTGAAGCTTTCTTT,CASRPQGIGEAFF
TRBV11-2,NA,NA,TRBJ1-3,TGTGCCAGCAGCCCCACGACTGGCTCTGGAAACACCATATATTTT,CASSPTTGSGNTIYF
TRBV6-2/TRBV6-3,TRBD1,NA,TRBJ2-7,TGTGCCAGCAGTTTCGGACAGGGAGGAGGCGAGCAGTACTTC,CASSFGQGGGEQYF
TRBV5-1,NA,NA,TRBJ1-1,TGCGCCAGCAGCTCCACCGGAGAACTCAACACTGAAGCTTTCTTT,CASSSTGELNTEAFF
TRBV30,TRBD1,NA,TRBJ2-5,TGTGCCTGGTGCCACTACAGGGGGCCGGGAGAGACCCAGTACTTC,CAWCHYRGPGETQYF
TRBV19,TRBD1,NA,TRBJ1-4,TGTGCCAGCAACCGACAGGGGGCAACTAATGAAAAACTGTTTTTT,CASNRQGATNEKLFF
TRBV29-1,TRBD1,NA,TRBJ2-7,TGCAGCGTCCTGACAGGGGTAACCTACGAGCAGTACTTC,CSVLTGVTYEQYF
TRBV29-1,NA,NA,TRBJ2-1,TGCAGCGTTGTATCCGGGGGGCTCTACAATGAGCAGTTCTTC,CSVVSGGLYNEQFF
TRBV29-1,NA,once,TRBJ1-4,TGCAGCGTTAAAGGGGCGTCGGGGGGCCGCGCAACTAATGAAAAACTGTTTTTT,CSVKGASGGRATNEKLFF
TRBV27,TRBD1,NA,TRBJ2-2,TGTGCCAGCAGCCGGACAGGGGGCACCGGGGAGCTGTTTTTT,CASSRTGGTGELFF
TRBV24-1,TRBD2,few,TRBJ2-1,TGTGCCACCAGTGAACCCGCTAGCGGGGGGCCATACAATGAGCAGTTCTTC,CATSEPASGGPYNEQFF
TRBV3-1/TRBV3-2,NA,NA,TRBJ2-3,TGTGCCAGCAGCCGAGAGGGGACTCCCCAAGATACGCAGTATTTT,CASSREGTPQDTQYF
TRBV11-2,NA,once,TRBJ2-5,TGTGCCAGCAGCTTAGAGTTAGTAGCACGAGAGACCCAGTACTTC,CASSLELVARETQYF
TRBV5-1,NA,NA,TRBJ2-6,TGCGCCAGCAGTAGGACTTCGGGATCTGGGGCCAACGTCCTGACTTTC,CASSRTSGSGANVLTF
TRBV10-2,TRBD2,NA,TRBJ2-1,TGCGCCAGCAGTGTGACGGGACTAGTTTACAATGAGCAGTTCTTC,CASSVTGLVYNEQFF
TRBV25-1,TRBD1,NA,TRBJ2-1,TGTGCCAGCAGTGAAGGAGCCGGGACAGGGGTGTTTGAGCAGTTCTTC,CASSEGAGTGVFEQFF
TRBV5-8,NA,NA,TRBJ1-1,TGTGCCAGCAGCTTGGCCAGGGGCTACACTGAAGCTTTCTTT,CASSLARGYTEAFF
TRBV5-5,NA,once,TRBJ1-2,TGTGCCAGCGGCCGGGACACTAACTATGGCTACACCTTC,CASGRDTNYGYTF
TRBV21-1,NA,NA,TRBJ2-7,TGTGCCAGGATGACTGGCTACGAGCAGTACTTC,CARMTGYEQYF
TRBV5-1,NA,NA,TRBJ2-3,TGCGCCAGCAGCTTTGGCACCACAGATACGCAGTATTTT,CASSFGTTDTQYF
TRBV11-3,NA,few,TRBJ2-3,TGTGCCAGCAGCCCACCTGACAGAGATACGCAGTATTTT,CASSPPDRDTQYF
TRBV7-2,NA,NA,TRBJ1-4,TGTGCCAGCAGCTTATACGGGACTGCCAATGAAAAACTGTTTTTT,CASSLYGTANEKLFF
TRBV9,NA,NA,TRBJ2-3,TGTGCCAGCAGCGTAAGAACCGGGGGGCCGGGCACAGATACGCAGTATTTT,CASSVRTGGPGTDTQYF
TRBV24-1,NA,NA,TRBJ2-6,TGTGCCACCAGTGATTCAGTAACTGGGGCCAACGTCCTGACTTTC,CATSDSVTGANVLTF
TRBV7-2,NA,NA,TRBJ1-1,TGTGCCAGCAGCCCCCGATCAGGCATGAACACTGAAGCTTTCTTT,CASSPRSGMNTEAFF
TRBV28,NA,once,TRBJ2-5,TGTGCCAGCAGCCCTGGGGGCAGGAGTCCAGAGACCCAGTACTTC,CASSPGGRSPETQYF